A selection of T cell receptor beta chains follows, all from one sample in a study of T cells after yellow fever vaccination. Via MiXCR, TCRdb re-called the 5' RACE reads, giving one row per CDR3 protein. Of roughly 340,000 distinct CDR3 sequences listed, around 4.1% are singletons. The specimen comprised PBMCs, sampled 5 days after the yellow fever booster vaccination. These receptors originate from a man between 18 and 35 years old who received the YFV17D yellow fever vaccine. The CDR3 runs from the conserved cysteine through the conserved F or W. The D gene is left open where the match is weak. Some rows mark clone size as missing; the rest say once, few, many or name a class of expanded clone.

CDR3aa: CASTPFCQSAYEQYF; CDR3nt: TGTGCCAGTACACCTTTTTGTCAGTCGGCCTACGAGCAGTACTTC; d_gene: .; j_gene: TRBJ2-7; abundance: many; v_gene: TRBV21-1
CDR3aa: CASSVWSTEKLFF; CDR3nt: TGTGCCAGCAGCGTCTGGAGCACTGAAAAACTGTTTTTT; d_gene: .; j_gene: TRBJ1-4; abundance: many; v_gene: TRBV5-5
CDR3aa: CASSPNGALGDTQYF; CDR3nt: TGTGCCAGCAGCCCGAATGGGGCTTTGGGAGATACGCAGTATTTT; d_gene: .; j_gene: TRBJ2-3; abundance: few; v_gene: TRBV7-2
CDR3aa: CASTQDLDTEAFF; CDR3nt: TGTGCCAGTACCCAGGATCTTGACACTGAAGCTTTCTTT; d_gene: .; j_gene: TRBJ1-1; abundance: .; v_gene: TRBV12-3/TRBV12-4
CDR3aa: CASSPRTSNYGYTF; CDR3nt: TGTGCCAGCAGCCCGAGGACATCTAACTATGGCTACACCTTC; d_gene: .; j_gene: TRBJ1-2; abundance: few; v_gene: TRBV7-6
CDR3aa: CASSLGPGGSYNEQFF; CDR3nt: TGCGCCAGCAGCTTGGGGCCAGGGGGGTCCTACAATGAGCAGTTCTTC; d_gene: .; j_gene: TRBJ2-1; abundance: many; v_gene: TRBV5-1
CDR3aa: CSALAGERTGELFF; CDR3nt: TGCAGTGCTTTAGCGGGGGAACGCACCGGGGAGCTGTTTTTT; d_gene: TRBD2; j_gene: TRBJ2-2; abundance: many; v_gene: TRBV20-1
CDR3aa: CASSPSLSSYNEQFF; CDR3nt: TGTGCCAGCAGCCCGTCATTGAGCTCCTACAATGAGCAGTTCTTC; d_gene: .; j_gene: TRBJ2-1; abundance: .; v_gene: TRBV7-9
CDR3aa: CASSAGSNTGELFF; CDR3nt: TGTGCCAGCTCAGCGGGCTCGAACACCGGGGAGCTGTTTTTT; d_gene: .; j_gene: TRBJ2-2; abundance: .; v_gene: TRBV18
CDR3aa: CASSPYQKGTEAFF; CDR3nt: TGTGCCAGCAGCCCCTATCAGAAGGGCACTGAAGCTTTCTTT; d_gene: .; j_gene: TRBJ1-1; abundance: .; v_gene: TRBV28
CDR3aa: CASSLDRSGNTIYF; CDR3nt: TGCGCCAGCAGCTTGGACAGGTCGGGAAACACCATATATTTT; d_gene: .; j_gene: TRBJ1-3; abundance: few; v_gene: TRBV5-1
CDR3aa: CSGDAGTGDTEAFF; CDR3nt: TGCAGTGGGGATGCCGGGACAGGGGACACTGAAGCTTTCTTT; d_gene: TRBD1; j_gene: TRBJ1-1; abundance: .; v_gene: TRBV20-1
CDR3aa: CASSQVGQVSGNTIYF; CDR3nt: TGCGCCAGCAGCCAAGTTGGACAGGTCTCTGGAAACACCATATATTTT; d_gene: TRBD1; j_gene: TRBJ1-3; abundance: .; v_gene: TRBV4-3
CDR3aa: CASSQTPGVISTDTQYF; CDR3nt: TGCGCCAGCAGCCAGACCCCCGGGGTAATTAGCACAGATACGCAGTATTTT; d_gene: .; j_gene: TRBJ2-3; abundance: many; v_gene: TRBV4-3
CDR3aa: CSVVPRGLEGEQYF; CDR3nt: TGCAGCGTTGTCCCCCGGGGGCTGGAGGGCGAGCAGTACTTC; d_gene: .; j_gene: TRBJ2-7; abundance: few; v_gene: TRBV29-1
CDR3aa: CASSQDTSGLATYNEQFF; CDR3nt: TGCGCCAGCAGCCAAGACACTAGCGGGTTGGCTACCTACAATGAGCAGTTCTTC; d_gene: TRBD2; j_gene: TRBJ2-1; abundance: few; v_gene: TRBV4-1
CDR3aa: CASSLVGSAGTGELFF; CDR3nt: TGCGCCAGCAGCTTGGTTGGTAGCGCGGGCACCGGGGAGCTGTTTTTT; d_gene: .; j_gene: TRBJ2-2; abundance: few; v_gene: TRBV5-1
CDR3aa: CASSLEAGGSYEQYF; CDR3nt: TGTGCCAGCAGCTTAGAAGCTGGGGGCTCCTACGAGCAGTACTTC; d_gene: .; j_gene: TRBJ2-7; abundance: many; v_gene: TRBV11-2
CDR3aa: CASSPGGAEDTGELFF; CDR3nt: TGCGCCAGCAGCCCTGGGGGGGCCGAAGACACCGGGGAGCTGTTTTTT; d_gene: .; j_gene: TRBJ2-2; abundance: few; v_gene: TRBV4-1
CDR3aa: CASSLTQRWIDEQYF; CDR3nt: TGTGCCAGCAGCTTAACACAGCGGTGGATCGACGAGCAGTACTTC; d_gene: .; j_gene: TRBJ2-7; abundance: few; v_gene: TRBV7-2
CDR3aa: CAIRSGGPGDTQYF; CDR3nt: TGTGCCATCAGAAGCGGGGGGCCCGGCGATACGCAGTATTTT; d_gene: TRBD2; j_gene: TRBJ2-3; abundance: few; v_gene: TRBV10-3
CDR3aa: CATSFSRGTGELFF; CDR3nt: TGTGCTACCTCCTTTTCCAGGGGGACCGGGGAGCTGTTTTTT; d_gene: TRBD1; j_gene: TRBJ2-2; abundance: .; v_gene: TRBV7-7
CDR3aa: CASSQDRVNTEAFF; CDR3nt: TGCGCCAGCAGCCAAGACAGGGTAAACACTGAAGCTTTCTTT; d_gene: .; j_gene: TRBJ1-1; abundance: many; v_gene: TRBV4-1
CDR3aa: CASSPLGTDTQYF; CDR3nt: TGTGCCAGCAGTCCCCTAGGTACAGATACGCAGTATTTT; d_gene: .; j_gene: TRBJ2-3; abundance: many; v_gene: TRBV12-3/TRBV12-4